This T cell receptor beta chain was sequenced during a study of cytotoxic CD8 clonotypes in ibrutinib-treated CLL. Overall study results and limits: The clonality rise at ibrutinib response reflected private clonotype expansion. There were differences in sampling times between sustained-remission and progressing patients.

Germline V CDR1 and CDR2: MNHNS, SASEGT. The CDR3 sequence is 14 residues long. Between the trimmed V and J ends, which lost 5 bases and 3 bases, there was a span of 13 bases. Worth noting for this clone: As yet, its antigen is unknown.

Depth targeted 1 in 200,000 to 1 in 1 million T cells, averaging 10x coverage per clonotype. The protocol was immunoSEQ multiplex PCR, while the TCRdb copy is restricted to in-frame clones and leaves out a portion. This sample has about 50,000 clones, with about three fifths found just once. This receptor was obtained from a human donor with chronic lymphocytic leukemia. The chain employs TRBV6-1 and TRBJ1-1; the D is unclear. Material: PBMCs, obtained after 24 months of ibrutinib treatment. CDR3 amino acids: CASSWRDGYTEAFF. CDR3 sequence (DNA): TGTGCCAGCAGTTGGCGGGATGGGTACACTGAAGCTTTCTTT.